This paragraph covers one TCR beta chain sequence. Antigen unknown. V was shortened by 1 base and J by 5 bases, with 17 bases between the two germline ends. CDR3 length equals 16 residues. CDR1 and CDR2 (germline): SGHVS, FNYEAQ. The source of the sample is a study of shared clonotypes between healthy human individuals. General study points: Shared clonotypes across all four donors exceeded non-shared ones in generation probability. Among several donors, roughly 5.5% of naive CD4 clonotypes were found in common.

Investigators divided CD4+ cells into CD45RA+ naive and CD45RA-negative memory subsets. The input for sorted-subset replicate PCRs was 200 ng DNA, some 28,000 T cell genomes. Assay: immunoSEQ multiplex PCR; the TCRdb copy retains only in-frame clones and omits some. The sample records 2 million to 3 million clones, approximately 94% being singletons. This TCR derives from a man between 18 and 29 years old in good health. Some clones in this sample may be carry-over from other donors' samples. V usage is TRBV7-6 and J usage is TRBJ2-5, with D perhaps matching TRBD2 (6 bases). The source material was naive CD4+ T cells from PBMCs. The subset denotes: CD45RA+ positively selected. The CDR3 spells CASSLGVGTRGETQYF. Here the CDR3 DNA reads TGTGCCAGCAGCTTAGGAGTGGGGACCCGGGGGGAGACCCAGTACTTC.